The sequence of this TCR beta chain was determined in a study of CD8 T cells in ankylosing spondylitis. The germline V gene has CDR1 SQVTM and CDR2 ANQGSEA. The CDR3 is 14 amino acids. Study findings and constraints: Seemingly characteristic of ankylosing spondylitis blood was a TCR beta motif consisting of about 8 highly homologous variants.

In the case of this clonotype: The antigen remains undetermined. The germline gene is not matched at one end of the junction; a read error may be the cause.

TCRdb re-called the 5' RACE reads through MiXCR, storing one row per CDR3 protein. This table holds 670,000 or so distinct CDR3 sequences, around 20% found once. This clonotype was sampled from a male donor with ankylosing spondylitis. The chain uses TRBV29-1 and TRBJ2-5; 11 positions match TRBD1. Sequences were obtained from blood, either unsorted or a sorted T cell fraction (not recorded which). Here the CDR3 reads CSVDPDRGQGTQYF. CDR3 DNA: TGCAGCGTTGACCCGGACAGGGGGCAAGGGACCCAGTACTTC. The full variable domain, rest sourced from reference TRBV29-1 and TRBJ2-5, is SAVISQKPSRDICQRGTSLTIQCQVDSQVTMMFWYRQQPGQSLTLIATANQGSEATYESGFVIDKFPISRPNLTFSTLTVSNMSPEDSSIYLCSVDPDRGQGTQYFGPGTRLLVL.